This T cell receptor beta chain was sequenced during a study of blood T cell repertoires in COVID-19. Study in general: Samples of COVID-19 (acute and convalescent) were obtained from the United States, Italy and Spain.

Authors' data handling: Researchers report that nucleated cell counts were estimated from reference gene primer amplification. TCRdb's table, derived via immunoSEQ multiplex PCR, lists solely in-frame clones and lacks some. D and trimming were read from the DNA, whereas the V and J calls and clone size are those reported in that table. The sample yields hundreds of thousands of clones, around 90% seen once. CDR3 size: 15 residues. V gave up 0 bases and J gave up 0 bases, with 9 bases separating them. Germline V CDR1 and CDR2: SGDLS, YYNGEE. V and J are TRBV9 and TRBJ1-1; no definite D call. The specimen sequenced was PBMCs or T cells enriched from blood (not recorded which). This TCR derives from a woman aged 30 to 39 who had recovered from COVID-19. The CDR3 sequence is CASSVGVTMNTEAFF. The CDR3 DNA sequence: TGTGCCAGCAGCGTAGGAGTAACTATGAACACTGAAGCTTTCTTT.